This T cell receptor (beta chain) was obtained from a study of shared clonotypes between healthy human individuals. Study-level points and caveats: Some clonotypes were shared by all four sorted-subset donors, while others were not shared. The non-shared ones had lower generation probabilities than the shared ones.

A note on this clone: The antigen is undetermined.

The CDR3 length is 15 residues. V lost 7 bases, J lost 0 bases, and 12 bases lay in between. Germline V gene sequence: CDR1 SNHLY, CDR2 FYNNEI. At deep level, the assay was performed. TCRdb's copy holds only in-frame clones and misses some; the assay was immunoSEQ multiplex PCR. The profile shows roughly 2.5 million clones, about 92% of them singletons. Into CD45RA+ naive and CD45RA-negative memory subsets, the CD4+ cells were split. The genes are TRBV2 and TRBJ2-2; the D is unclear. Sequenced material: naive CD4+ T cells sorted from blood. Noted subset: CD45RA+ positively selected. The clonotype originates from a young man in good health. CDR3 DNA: TGTGCCAGCATTTACCAACCTGCGAACACCGGGGAGCTGTTTTTT. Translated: CASIYQPANTGELFF.